Presented here are 27 T cell receptor beta chains from one specimen sequenced in a study of blood T cell repertoires in COVID-19. The data were produced by immunoSEQ multiplex PCR, yet TCRdb's version contains in-frame clones alone and is incomplete. Of some 260,000 clones listed, about 88% are singletons. The sequencing sample was made of peripheral blood. Source of these receptors: a woman in her 40s who had recovered from COVID-19.

V is TRBV12-3 or TRBV12-4 and J is TRBJ2-7; D is unresolved. Trimming pared 1 base from V and 3 bases from J, leaving 4 bases between. The CDR3 has 12 amino acids. CDR3 in DNA: TGTGCCAGCAGTTTAGTTAGCTACGAGCAGTACTTC. Protein: CASSLVSYEQYF.

The chain couples TRBV9 to TRBJ1-2; TRBD1 matches at 9 bases. Germline CDR1 reads SGDLS; CDR2 reads YYNGEE. This CDR3 comprises 17 residues. The J segment lost 4 bases and the V segment lost 0 bases, leaving 10 bases of the junction unmatched. The DNA for the CDR3 is TGTGCCAGCAGCGTAGAAGCTAGGGGGACAGGGATCTATGGCTACACCTTC. This encodes CASSVEARGTGIYGYTF. The full variable domain, with the rest looked up from reference TRBV9 and TRBJ1-2, is DSGVTQTPKHLITATGQRVTLRCSPRSGDLSVYWYQQSLDQGLQFLIQYYNGEERAKGNILERFSAQQFPDLHSELNLSSLELGDSALYFCASSVEARGTGIYGYTFGSGTRLTVV.

The V and J genes are TRBV11-2 and TRBJ1-2; 7 nucleotides match TRBD1. V shed 8 bases, J shed 1 base, and the junction held 22 bases outside the gene matches. This CDR3 contains 19 residues. CDR1 and CDR2 from the germline V gene are SGHAT and FQNNGV. The CDR3 protein is CASSNYPGTADEYNYGYTF. CDR3 bases: TGTGCCAGCTCCAATTACCCCGGGACAGCAGACGAGTATAACTATGGCTACACCTTC.

This chain joins TRBV5-1 and TRBJ2-5; 8 positions match TRBD2. Germline CDR1 and CDR2: SGHRS and YFSETQ. With 5 bases clipped from V and 5 bases from J, the junction kept 14 bases outside the gene matches. This CDR3 contains 16 residues. This CDR3 reads CASRPLASGRGETQYF. The CDR3 DNA reads TGCGCCAGCAGACCCCTAGCGAGCGGGAGAGGGGAGACCCAGTACTTC.

The chain joins TRBV5-5 to TRBJ2-5; D is uncertain. The CDR3 totals 13 residues. Trimming removed 2 bases from V and 4 bases from J, with 9 bases in between. Germline V gene lookup returns CDR1 SGHKS and CDR2 YYEKEE (reference sequence). The CDR3 DNA follows: TGTGCCAGCAGCTTTTTACAGCCAGAGACCCAGTACTTC. The encoded protein is CASSFLQPETQYF.

The rearrangement uses TRBV28 and TRBJ1-5; TRBD1 matches at 9 bases. The germline gives CDR1 MDHEN, CDR2 SYDVKM. This CDR3 has 19 amino acids. J lost 8 bases, V lost 3 bases, and 20 bases had no gene match. The CDR3 coding sequence is TGTGCCAGCAGTTTCCCTGCGACAGGGGGGTTTACTGTGGGGGAGCCCCAGCATTTT. As protein: CASSFPATGGFTVGEPQHF.

This sequence joins TRBV18 and TRBJ2-7; 9 bases are shared with TRBD1. Germline V lookup: CDR1 KGHSH, CDR2 LQKENI. J lost 3 bases, V lost 5 bases, and 5 bases had no gene match. The CDR3 runs to 14 residues. The CDR3 loop is CASSGRDRDYEQYF. For the CDR3, the DNA is TGTGCCAGCTCAGGCCGGGACAGGGACTACGAGCAGTACTTC.

The V and J genes are TRBV19 and TRBJ2-1, with 8 bases identical to TRBD2. Germline V gene sequence: CDR1 LNHDA, CDR2 SQIVND (reference sequence). The CDR3 covers 14 residues. V lost 3 bases and J lost 7; bases outside the gene matches: 5. The CDR3 here is CASSITGTSNEQFF. The CDR3 DNA follows: TGTGCCAGTAGTATCACCGGGACTAGTAATGAGCAGTTCTTC.

This chain uses TRBV7-2 with TRBJ2-3; D is perhaps TRBD2 (6 bases). The CDR3 contains 13 residues. Trimming pared 3 bases from V and 5 bases from J, leaving 9 bases between. Germline V gene sequence: CDR1 SGHTA, CDR2 FQGNSA. CDR3 in amino acids: CASSLYGGDTQYF. CDR3 DNA sequence: TGTGCCAGCAGCTTGTACGGGGGAGATACGCAGTATTTT.

This clone turned up a few times. The chain joins TRBV12-3 or TRBV12-4 to TRBJ1-5; D gene uncertain. The length of the CDR3 is 13 residues. V lost 5 bases and J 10 bases, leaving 15 bases between the germline ends. The CDR3 nucleotides are TGTGCCAGCAGTCCACATGGCGGAGGACCCCAGCATTTT. This translates into CASSPHGGGPQHF.

The chain employs TRBV30 and TRBJ1-1; D not certain. The V and J ends lost 0 bases and 2 bases respectively, with 10 bases between them. Germline V gene lookup returns CDR1 GTSNPN and CDR2 SVGIG (reference sequence). The CDR3 has 14 amino acids. The CDR3 nucleotides are TGTGCCTGGAGTGTTGCAGGCGTTAACACTGAAGCTTTCTTT. Encoded protein: CAWSVAGVNTEAFF.

The chain links TRBV6-2 or TRBV6-3 to TRBJ2-7, with 7 bases that match TRBD1. The J segment lost 4 bases and the V segment lost 6 bases, leaving 9 bases of the junction unmatched. From germline, CDR1 is MNHEY and CDR2 SVGEGT. The CDR3 extends over 14 amino acids. This CDR3 reads CASRPPGQKYEQYF. The CDR3 bases are TGTGCCAGCAGACCTCCGGGACAGAAGTACGAGCAGTACTTC.

The chain has TRBV19 and TRBJ2-7, with D possibly matching TRBD1 (5 bases). V dropped 1 base and J dropped 0 bases, with 10 bases sitting between them. The CDR3 consists of 15 residues. Looked up from germline, CDR1 is LNHDA and CDR2 is SQIVND (reference sequence). The CDR3: CASSIVPRGSYEQYF. The CDR3 DNA reads TGTGCCAGTAGTATAGTTCCTAGGGGCTCCTACGAGCAGTACTTC.

V gene TRBV7-2 combines with J gene TRBJ1-5; a weak D match, TRBD1 (5 bases). With 5 bases removed from V and 6 bases from J, the gap between germline ends came to 17 bases. Per the germline V gene, CDR1 is SGHTA and CDR2 is FQGNSA. CDR3 length: 15 residues. DNA of the CDR3: TGTGCCAGCAGCCTTTCCCGGCAGGGTAGTCAGCCCCAGCATTTT. Its protein product is CASSLSRQGSQPQHF.

The chain is built from TRBV5-6 and TRBJ1-2, with 9 bases identical to TRBD1. Per germline, CDR1 SGHDT and CDR2 YYEEEE. Losses at the gene ends were 4 bases for V and 2 bases for J; bases not matched to a gene: 6. The CDR3 is made up of 15 amino acids. As DNA, the CDR3 is TGTGCCAGCAGCCCGGTCGACAGGGGGAACTATGGCTACACCTTC. Translating gives CASSPVDRGNYGYTF. Looking up the rest from reference TRBV5-6 and TRBJ1-2 gives the full variable domain: DAGVTQSPTHLIKTRGQQVTLRCSPKSGHDTVSWYQQALGQGPQFIFQYYEEEERQRGNFPDRFSGHQFPNYSSELNVNALLLGDSALYLCASSPVDRGNYGYTFGSGTRLTVV.

V is TRBV7-2 and J is TRBJ1-2; D gene uncertain. CDR1 is SGHTA and CDR2 is FQGNSA in the germline V gene. The V end was cut by 1 base, the J end by 4 bases, with 19 bases between. The CDR3 loop spans 17 amino acids. CDR3 DNA: TGTGCCAGCAGCTTAGGAGCAATTCCCGGGGAAATCTATGGCTACACCTTC. Its protein is CASSLGAIPGEIYGYTF.

The count of this clone is one. V gene TRBV11-3 combines with J gene TRBJ1-3; D is unclear. V gave up 5 bases and J gave up 0 bases, with 14 bases separating them. The CDR3 covers 16 residues. Germline V gives CDR1 SGHNT, CDR2 YENEEA. This chain's CDR3 is CASSQVLFGSGNTIYF. As DNA, the CDR3 is TGTGCCAGCAGCCAGGTCTTGTTCGGCTCTGGAAACACCATATATTTT.

This chain uses TRBV19 with TRBJ2-7; TRBD2 matches at 10 bases. This CDR3 contains 16 residues. The germline CDR1 and CDR2 sequences are LNHDA and SQIVND (reference sequence). The junction had 3 bases not matched to a gene; V was cut back by 1 base and J by 0 bases. CDR3 residues: CASSIVRTSGSYEQYF. The CDR3 DNA follows: TGTGCCAGTAGTATAGTTCGGACTAGCGGCTCCTACGAGCAGTACTTC. Looking up the rest from reference TRBV19 and TRBJ2-7 gives the full variable domain: DGGITQSPKYLFRKEGQNVTLSCEQNLNHDAMYWYRQDPGQGLRLIYYSQIVNDFQKGDIAEGYSVSREKKESFPLTVTSAQKNPTAFYLCASSIVRTSGSYEQYFGPGTRLTVT.

The rearrangement joins TRBV28 to TRBJ2-4; D uncertain. V shed 6 bases and J shed 0 bases, with 18 bases lying between them. This CDR3 has 17 amino acids. CDR1 MDHEN and CDR2 SYDVKM come from the germline V gene. The CDR3 nucleotides are TGTGCCAGCAGGCCCATTGGGCCGGTCCTAGCCAAAAACATTCAGTACTTC. Its protein product is CASRPIGPVLAKNIQYF.

The chain carries TRBV6-5 and TRBJ2-7, with TRBD1 identical over 9 bases. The CDR3 loop spans 14 amino acids. Germline-derived CDR1 and CDR2 are MNHEY and SVGAGI. After removal of 4 bases from V and 5 bases from J, the junction contained 6 bases not matched to a gene. The DNA for the CDR3 is TGTGCCAGCAGTTTTGGGACAGGGAGCCACGAGCAGTACTTC. Translated: CASSFGTGSHEQYF.

The rearrangement joins TRBV7-2 to TRBJ2-7; unclear D gene. Per the germline V gene, CDR1 is SGHTA and CDR2 is FQGNSA. CDR3 length equals 13 residues. V was pared by 2 bases and J by 3 bases, with 8 bases between. The CDR3 nucleotides are TGTGCCAGCAGCTTACCCCCTTTCTACGAGCAGTACTTC. Residues: CASSLPPFYEQYF.

The genes are TRBV5-8 and TRBJ2-3; 8 bases are a match to TRBD2. Trimming at V came to 5 bases and at J to 1 base, leaving 0 bases not matched to a gene. This CDR3 has 13 residues. CDR1 SGHTS and CDR2 YDEGEE come from the germline V gene. As DNA, the CDR3 is TGTGCCAGCAGGACTAGCGGCACAGATACGCAGTATTTT. Translated, it gives CASRTSGTDTQYF.

The gene calls are TRBV7-2 and TRBJ1-2; 9 bases line up with TRBD1. Germline V gene data show CDR1 as SGHTA and CDR2 as FQGNSA. The CDR3 spans 14 residues. Trimming removed 2 bases from V and 7 bases from J; junction bases left unmatched: 5. CDR3 DNA: TGTGCCAGCAGCTTACAGGGACAGGGAATTGGCTACACCTTC. This sequence encodes CASSLQGQGIGYTF.

Written as DNA, the CDR3 is TGTGCCAGCAGCGCCCATACGGGGTCCCCCCCCAATGAGCAGTTCTTC. Translated, it gives CASSAHTGSPPNEQFF. The chain has TRBV9 and TRBJ2-1; TRBD2 is a possible D gene (5 bases). The CDR3 is made up of 16 amino acids. The germline CDR1 and CDR2 sequences are SGDLS and YYNGEE. V lost 3 bases, J lost 6 bases, and 19 bases lay in between.

This clone appeared a single time. The rearrangement joins TRBV20-1 to TRBJ2-7; TRBD1 matches at 7 bases. CDR1 is DFQATT, CDR2 SNEGSKA, per germline (reference sequence). With 3 bases clipped from V and 5 bases from J, the junction kept 7 bases outside the gene matches. The CDR3 consists of 13 residues. The CDR3 region is CSASNRGSDEQYF. The CDR3 nucleotides are TGCAGTGCTAGTAACAGGGGTAGCGACGAGCAGTACTTC.

The V call is TRBV5-1, the J call TRBJ2-5, with 7 positions matching TRBD1. Looked up from germline, CDR1 is SGHRS and CDR2 is YFSETQ. The CDR3 length is 16 residues. Losses at the gene ends were 0 bases for V and 2 bases for J; bases not matched to a gene: 7. The CDR3: CASSLGPTGQQETQYF. The CDR3 nucleotides are TGCGCCAGCAGCTTGGGCCCAACGGGACAGCAAGAGACCCAGTACTTC.

The V call is TRBV7-2, the J call TRBJ1-6; TRBD1 aligns across 7 bases. With 6 bases clipped from V and 7 bases from J, the junction kept 9 bases outside the gene matches. Germline values: CDR1 SGHTA, CDR2 FQGNSA. CDR3 size: 15 residues. CDR3 coding DNA: TGTGCCAGCAGACAAAACCGGGACAGAAATTCACCCCTCCACTTT. This gives the protein CASRQNRDRNSPLHF.